A single sample gave rise to the 5 T cell receptor beta chains below, sequenced in a study of cytomegalovirus exposure and HLA in healthy donors. PCR involved 60 Vbeta and 13 Jbeta primers. Repertoires were generated with immunoSEQ multiplex PCR, while TCRdb's copy carries only in-frame clones and drops some. The table records fewer than 100,000 clones, nearly 80% of them present only once. The sample consisted of PBMCs. Receptor source: a woman in her thirties or forties in good health and CMV-seronegative.

The V gene is TRBV6-1, the J gene TRBJ1-4; D is unresolved. Germline V gene lookup returns CDR1 MNHNS and CDR2 SASEGT. The CDR3 runs 13 residues. V lost 10 bases to trimming and J lost 5 bases, with 14 bases between them. DNA of the CDR3: TGTGCCACCTTCGGGAGGTCGAATGAAAAACTGTTTTTT. Translation: CATFGRSNEKLFF.

The chain recombines TRBV7-9 with TRBJ1-1; perhaps TRBD1 as D (6 bases). V lost 1 base and J lost 1, with 10 bases in between. This CDR3 is 15 amino acids long. Per germline, CDR1 SEHNR and CDR2 FQNEAQ (reference sequence). CDR3 nucleotide sequence: TGTGCCAGCAGCTTAGAGAGCAGGGGGAACACTGAAGCTTTCTTT. Amino acid sequence: CASSLESRGNTEAFF.

This chain uses TRBV28 with TRBJ2-2; D remains unclear. Trimming took 4 bases from V and 4 from J, leaving 13 bases between them. Looked up from germline, CDR1 is MDHEN and CDR2 is SYDVKM. The CDR3 spans 15 residues. CDR3 sequence: CASSSESYFTGELFF. The DNA of the CDR3 is TGTGCCAGCAGTTCGGAGAGTTACTTCACCGGGGAGCTGTTTTTT.

The chain is built from TRBV6-5 and TRBJ2-7; 9 bases fit TRBD1. The V segment lost 4 bases and the J segment 6 bases; nucleotides outside the gene matches: 7. The germline V gene encodes CDR1 MNHEY and CDR2 SVGAGI. The CDR3 contains 14 residues. CDR3 coding DNA: TGTGCCAGCAGTTTAACAGGGGGCGCGGGCGAGCAGTACTTC. Its translation: CASSLTGGAGEQYF.

The chain is built from TRBV27 and TRBJ2-5, with D possibly TRBD2 on 5 matching bases. Looked up from germline, CDR1 is MNHEY and CDR2 is SMNVEV (reference sequence). V was clipped by 6 bases and J by 5 bases, with 19 bases between them. The CDR3 has 15 amino acids. In DNA form, the CDR3 reads TGTGCCAGCAGGTCCCTTTTCGCGGGTCGGGAGACCCAGTACTTC. It specifies CASRSLFAGRETQYF.